The 19 T cell receptor beta chains reported below all come from one sample, sequenced in a study of T cells in Graves' hyperthyroidism and ophthalmopathy. It was RNA transcripts that yielded the amplified TCR beta CDR3 regions. RT-PCR in the first round (using the HTBI primer set) targeted the TCR CDR3. Each CDR3 protein is one row after TCRdb ran MiXCR on the multiplex PCR reads. The data hold 500,000 to 800,000 distinct CDR3 sequences, with roughly 15% observed a single time. The specimen sequenced was blood. The receptors derive from a woman aged 45-65 years with Graves' ophthalmopathy.

In its sample, this clonotype was seen many times. The chain couples TRBV11-3 to TRBJ1-1; D gene uncertain. V was shortened by 5 bases and J by 3 bases, with 13 bases between the two germline ends. Germline V gene sequence: CDR1 SGHNT, CDR2 YENEEA. CDR3 length: 14 amino acids. In DNA, the CDR3 is TGTGCCAGCAGCGCTCGGACGCAGGACACTGAAGCTTTCTTT. Translation: CASSARTQDTEAFF.

The chain employs TRBV4-2 and TRBJ2-2; perhaps TRBD1 as D (5 bases). Germline CDR1 and CDR2: LGHNA and YNFKEQ. This CDR3 is built from 13 residues. Trimming took off 0 bases at V and 9 bases at J, with 8 bases between the two ends. The DNA for the CDR3 is TGTGCCAGCAGCCAAGATTTGGACAGGGAGCTGTTTTTT. Its protein is CASSQDLDRELFF.

In its sample, this clonotype was seen many times. V gene TRBV28 combines with J gene TRBJ2-1; 13 positions agree with TRBD2. The CDR3 consists of 17 residues. J gave up 5 bases and V 4 bases, and 8 bases lay outside the gene matches. The germline V gene encodes CDR1 MDHEN and CDR2 SYDVKM. The CDR3: CASSSPRTSGSDNEQFF. In DNA, the CDR3 is TGTGCCAGCAGTTCCCCTCGGACTAGCGGGAGCGACAATGAGCAGTTCTTC.

This clonotype was seen only a few times. This chain links TRBV28 with TRBJ1-2; 12 bases map to TRBD1. V was clipped by 4 bases and J by 2 bases; unmatched bases: 14. The CDR3 has 19 residues. Germline V gene lookup returns CDR1 MDHEN and CDR2 SYDVKM. The CDR3 DNA sequence: TGTGCCAGCAGTTCGGTGGTGGGACAGGGGGCGCTTGCCAACTATGGCTACACCTTC. Its translation: CASSSVVGQGALANYGYTF.

As to this clonotype: Germline and junction disagree at one end, which may indicate a read error. V gene TRBV24-1 combines with J gene TRBJ2-7; TRBD1 is a possible D gene (5 bases). The CDR3 has 16 residues. Germline CDR1 reads KGHDR; CDR2 reads SFDVKD. This chain's CDR3 is CATSDLRGIASYERYF. The CDR3 DNA reads TGTGCCACCAGTGATTTAAGGGGCATAGCCTCCTACGAGCGGTACTTC.

The J gene is TRBJ2-7, the V gene TRBV6-5; 10 nucleotides match TRBD1. CDR1 is MNHEY, CDR2 SVGAGI, per germline. CDR3 length: 14 amino acids. J was trimmed by 5 bases and V by 7 bases; bases with no gene match: 8. CDR3 region: CASKGTGDLDEQYF. In DNA, the CDR3 is TGTGCCAGCAAAGGGACAGGGGATCTCGACGAGCAGTACTTC.

This clonotype was observed many times. This chain uses TRBV28 with TRBJ2-2; D perhaps matches TRBD2 (5 bases). CDR1 and CDR2 (germline): MDHEN, SYDVKM. The V gene lost 0 bases and the J gene lost 2 bases, with 7 bases spanning the gap. The CDR3 loop spans 15 amino acids. CDR3 DNA: TGTGCCAGCAGTTTATGGGCTAGCAACACCGGGGAGCTGTTTTTT. Protein: CASSLWASNTGELFF.

Ten or more counts support this clonotype. This rearrangement joins TRBV6-2 or TRBV6-3 to TRBJ1-1; 10 bases are shared with TRBD1. Germline trimming cut 2 bases from V and 1 base from J; bases unmatched to any gene: 7. Germline V gene sequence: CDR1 MNHEY, CDR2 SVGEGT. The CDR3 is 17 amino acids. The CDR3 region has the DNA TGTGCCAGCAGTTACCACCGGGACAGGGGACCGAACACTGAAGCTTTCTTT. Translation: CASSYHRDRGPNTEAFF.

This clonotype was picked up many times. The V call is TRBV5-1, the J call TRBJ1-3, with 9 bases that match TRBD1. Losses at the gene ends were 1 base for V and 4 bases for J; bases not matched to a gene: 3. The CDR3 runs to 15 residues. Germline V CDR1 and CDR2: SGHRS, YFSETQ. As DNA, the CDR3 is TGCGCCAGCAGCTTGACGGGACAGGGAGGAAACACCATATATTTT. It encodes CASSLTGQGGNTIYF.

This clonotype was counted between two and nine times. This chain joins TRBV3-1 and TRBJ2-4; 10 nucleotides line up with TRBD1. Germline V gives CDR1 LGHDT, CDR2 YNNKEL (reference sequence). This CDR3 region has 16 residues. The junction had 4 bases not matched to a gene; V was cut back by 4 bases and J by 1 base. The CDR3 region is CASSRGQGMAKNIQYF. In DNA form, the CDR3 reads TGTGCCAGCAGCCGGGGACAGGGGATGGCCAAAAACATTCAGTACTTC.

In this sample, this clonotype turned up many times. V gene TRBV7-2 combines with J gene TRBJ2-7; a possible D gene is TRBD1 (6 bases). The CDR3 has 16 residues. Deletions cut 1 base from V and 2 bases from J, with 15 bases between. Per the germline V gene, CDR1 is SGHTA and CDR2 is FQGNSA. CDR3 residues: CASSLDAGANAYEQYF. CDR3 sequence (DNA): TGTGCCAGCAGCTTAGATGCAGGGGCGAACGCCTACGAGCAGTACTTC.

This clonotype was recorded many times. This chain links TRBV27 with TRBJ2-1; TRBD2 might be the D (6 bases). CDR1 and CDR2 from the germline V gene are MNHEY and SMNVEV (reference sequence). This CDR3 has 15 amino acids. V lost 6 bases, J lost 7 bases, and 19 bases lay in between. The CDR3 region has the DNA TGTGCCAGCAGCAGACTAGTTTTGGGGACTAATGAGCAGTTCTTC. Its translation is CASSRLVLGTNEQFF.

This clonotype was seen repeatedly, ten times or more. This chain's CDR3 is CAWSPGQGNSETQYF. The CDR3, as DNA: TGTGCCTGGAGTCCCGGACAGGGGAATTCTGAGACCCAGTACTTC. The chain links TRBV30 to TRBJ2-5; 9 bases are a match to TRBD1. This CDR3 is built from 15 residues. The V gene's germline CDR1 is GTSNPN and CDR2 SVGIG (reference sequence). Trimming took 2 bases from V and 5 from J; bases not matched to a gene: 9.

This clonotype was seen more than once but under ten times. V is TRBV6-1 and J is TRBJ2-7; D may correspond to TRBD1 or TRBD2 (5 bases each). This CDR3 is 15 amino acids long. V dropped 6 bases and J dropped 2 bases, with 17 bases sitting between them. CDR1 is MNHNS, CDR2 SASEGT, per germline. CDR3 DNA: TGTGCCAGCAGGTTCCGGGACGAAATAACCTACGAGCAGTACTTC. Amino acid sequence: CASRFRDEITYEQYF.

Many counts were recorded for this clonotype. CDR3 coding DNA: TGCAGCGTCTCTCGGGGACTAGCGGGAGCACACAATGAGCAGTTCTTC. Amino acids: CSVSRGLAGAHNEQFF. The V and J genes are TRBV29-1 and TRBJ2-1, with 14 bases identical to TRBD2. The J segment lost 5 bases and the V segment lost 6 bases, leaving 9 bases of the junction unmatched. Per germline, CDR1 SQVTM and CDR2 ANQGSEA. This CDR3 region has 16 residues.

This clonotype was detected many times. This chain uses TRBV5-1 with TRBJ2-2; maybe TRBD1 (6 bases). V gave up 2 bases and J gave up 2 bases, with 7 bases separating them. Germline V gene lookup returns CDR1 SGHRS and CDR2 YFSETQ. The CDR3 length is 14 residues. In DNA, the CDR3 is TGCGCCAGCAGCTTCAGGGGAAACACCGGGGAGCTGTTTTTT. This translates into CASSFRGNTGELFF. Supplemented by reference TRBV5-1 and TRBJ2-2, the full variable domain reads KAGVTQTPRYLIKTRGQQVTLSCSPISGHRSVSWYQQTPGQGLQFLFEYFSETQRNKGNFPGRFSGRQFSNSRSEMNVSTLELGDSALYLCASSFRGNTGELFFGEGSRLTVL.

This clonotype was counted at least ten times. This sequence joins TRBV6-5 and TRBJ1-4; D ambiguous. V shed 0 bases and J shed 4 bases, with 9 bases lying between them. Germline assignment: CDR1 MNHEY and CDR2 SVGAGI. The CDR3 spans 15 residues. The CDR3 nucleotides are TGTGCCAGCAGTTACTCGGCAGCGTATAATGAAAAACTGTTTTTT. Its translation: CASSYSAAYNEKLFF.

The CDR3 bases are TGTGCCAGCAGTTCGTGGGATTCAACCTCTGGGGCCAACGTCCTGACTTTC. Protein: CASSSWDSTSGANVLTF. The chain uses TRBV12-3 or TRBV12-4 and TRBJ2-6; D remains unclear. This CDR3 has 17 amino acids. V lost 4 bases and J lost 0, with 13 bases in between.

This clonotype occurred a few times. This chain uses TRBV3-1 with TRBJ2-1; weak D call: TRBD1 (6 bases). CDR1 is LGHDT, CDR2 YNNKEL, per germline (reference sequence). The V and J ends lost 7 bases and 4 bases respectively, with 26 bases between them. The CDR3 sequence is 18 residues long. The CDR3 is CASKAWDTTGLQYNEQFF. CDR3 nucleotides: TGTGCCAGCAAGGCTTGGGATACAACAGGGCTACAATACAATGAGCAGTTCTTC.